One T cell receptor (beta chain) is described in this entry. The antigen is not known. CDR1 is SGDLS and CDR2 is YYNGEE in the germline V gene. Trimming cost V 0 bases and J 0 bases; bases outside gene matches: 2. CDR3 length: 16 residues. This record comes from a study of cytomegalovirus exposure and HLA in healthy donors. General study points: Clonal expansion, a later analysis showed, was greater in HLA-associated TCR beta chains than in equally common others. Testing in vitro showed a few CMV-associated chains specific for CMV antigens.

PCR used 60 Vbeta primers and 13 Jbeta primers. Data came from immunoSEQ multiplex PCR; TCRdb stores just in-frame clones and leaves some out. The data contain 100,000 to 150,000 clones, roughly 10% of them seen just once; the ten biggest clones take up 3.5% to 5%. The TCR was taken from a woman aged 18-35 years in good health and CMV-seropositive. The specimen was PBMCs. The genes are TRBV9 and TRBJ2-3, with 9 nucleotides matching TRBD2. The CDR3 sequence is CASSVVAGGSTDTQYF. CDR3 nucleotides: TGTGCCAGCAGCGTAGTCGCGGGGGGGAGCACAGATACGCAGTATTTT. Combining the CDR3 with reference TRBV9 and TRBJ2-3 gives the whole variable domain DSGVTQTPKHLITATGQRVTLRCSPRSGDLSVYWYQQSLDQGLQFLIQYYNGEERAKGNILERFSAQQFPDLHSELNLSSLELGDSALYFCASSVVAGGSTDTQYFGPGTRLTVL.